The 11 T cell receptor beta chains listed next were all sequenced from one sample in a study of control samples from healthy donors and cancer patients. Repertoires were generated with immunoSEQ multiplex PCR, while TCRdb's copy carries only in-frame clones and drops some. The table has around 180,000 clones, around nine tenths seen once; the top ten hold roughly 5.3%. The sample comprised blood. All receptors derive from a woman in her twenties or thirties in good health.

The chain recombines TRBV4-1 with TRBJ2-1, with TRBD2 matching 8 bases. The CDR3 totals 16 residues. Looked up from germline, CDR1 is MGHRA and CDR2 is YSYEKL. With V trimmed by 0 bases and J by 1 base, 2 bases remained unmatched. The CDR3 loop is CASSQERGGSYNEQFF. In nucleotides, the CDR3 is TGCGCCAGCAGCCAAGAACGGGGGGGATCCTACAATGAGCAGTTCTTC.

The genes are TRBV25-1 and TRBJ1-6; D is unclear. Looked up from germline, CDR1 is MGHDK and CDR2 is SYGVNS. The CDR3 extends over 15 amino acids. V was trimmed by 6 bases and J by 0 bases, leaving 9 bases between them. CDR3 region: CASRLGSSYNSPLHF. CDR3 nucleotides: TGTGCCAGCAGATTAGGGAGCTCCTATAATTCACCCCTCCACTTT.

The chain carries TRBV11-3 and TRBJ2-1, with 9 bases fitting TRBD2. Germline CDR1 reads SGHNT; CDR2 reads YENEEA. The CDR3 has 15 amino acids. The V gene end was trimmed by 3 bases and the J gene end by 7 bases; junction bases not matched to a gene: 7. Written as DNA, the CDR3 is TGTGCCAGCAGCTTTAGCGGGAGTCGGAGTAATGAGCAGTTCTTC. Its protein product is CASSFSGSRSNEQFF. The full variable domain, rest sourced from reference TRBV11-3 and TRBJ2-1, is EAGVVQSPRYKIIEKKQPVAFWCNPISGHNTLYWYLQNLGQGPELLIRYENEEAVDDSQLPKDRFSAERLKGVDSTLKIQPAELGDSAVYLCASSFSGSRSNEQFFGPGTRLTVL.

This chain connects TRBV9 to TRBJ1-4; D gene unclear. Germline CDR1 is SGDLS and CDR2 is YYNGEE. This CDR3 comprises 15 residues. The germline V and J ends were trimmed by 2 bases and 0 bases, with 8 bases remaining between them. The CDR3 sequence is CASSVDGTTNEKLFF. The CDR3 bases are TGTGCCAGCAGCGTGGACGGAACAACTAATGAAAAACTGTTTTTT.

This clone was detected only a few times. J is TRBJ2-7 and V is TRBV2; 9 nucleotides line up with TRBD1. Germline values: CDR1 SNHLY, CDR2 FYNNEI. This CDR3 has 14 residues. J lost 1 base, V lost 5 bases, and 3 bases had no gene match. CDR3 protein: CASSSGTGSYEQYF. Here the CDR3 DNA reads TGTGCCAGCAGTTCCGGGACAGGGTCCTACGAGCAGTACTTC.

The table lists this clone with a few counts. The genes are TRBV11-2 and TRBJ2-1, with 8 bases matching TRBD2. The CDR3 is made up of 16 amino acids. Germline assignment: CDR1 SGHAT and CDR2 FQNNGV. V shed 1 base and J 4 bases; nucleotides not matched to a gene: 6. The CDR3 DNA follows: TGTGCCAGCAGCTTAGTATGGTCTAGCGGGTACAATGAGCAGTTCTTC. Translated, it gives CASSLVWSSGYNEQFF.

The rearrangement joins TRBV7-9 to TRBJ1-5, with D uncertain. Trimming pared 8 bases from V and 1 base from J, leaving 9 bases between. The germline gives CDR1 SEHNR, CDR2 FQNEAQ (reference sequence). The CDR3 has 13 amino acids. The CDR3 reads CASGKGSNQPQHF. CDR3 nucleotide sequence: TGTGCCAGCGGGAAGGGCAGCAATCAGCCCCAGCATTTT. The variable domain in full, with the rest retrieved from reference TRBV7-9 and TRBJ1-5, is DTGVSQNPRHKITKRGQNVTFRCDPISEHNRLYWYRQTLGQGPEFLTYFQNEAQLEKSRLLSDRFSAERPKGSFSTLEIQRTEQGDSAMYLCASGKGSNQPQHFGDGTRLSIL.

The chain carries TRBV6-5 and TRBJ2-7; no clear D gene. Trimming removed 3 bases from V and 3 bases from J, with 12 bases in between. The CDR3 sequence is 14 residues long. The germline V gene has CDR1 MNHEY and CDR2 SVGAGI. In DNA, the CDR3 is TGTGCCAGCAGTTATCCGAGGACCTTCTACGAGCAGTACGTC. Translating it yields CASSYPRTFYEQYV.

The gene calls are TRBV4-1 and TRBJ1-6; D ambiguous. V was pared by 4 bases and J by 6 bases, with 10 bases between. Germline V gives CDR1 MGHRA, CDR2 YSYEKL. There are 14 residues in the CDR3. CDR3 residues: CASSLPTGNSPLHF. The CDR3 nucleotides read TGCGCCAGCAGCCTCCCCACGGGTAATTCACCCCTCCACTTT.

The V gene is TRBV29-1, the J gene TRBJ1-5, with 9 bases identical to TRBD1. From germline, CDR1 is SQVTM and CDR2 ANQGSEA. The CDR3 length is 12 residues. V shed 6 bases and J 7 bases; nucleotides not matched to a gene: 4. For the CDR3, the DNA is TGCAGCGTCGGACAGGGGAGGCAGCCCCAGCATTTT. Encoded protein: CSVGQGRQPQHF.

A remark on this clone: The same CDR3 also results from other DNA sequences found in this sample. The CDR3 region is CASSGTSGRLGGELFF. The CDR3 bases are TGTGCCAGCAGCGGTACTAGCGGGAGGTTAGGTGGGGAGCTGTTTTTT. The chain links TRBV3-1 (or the pseudogene TRBV3-2) to TRBJ2-2; 12 nucleotides match TRBD2. With 5 bases clipped from V and 8 bases from J, the junction kept 9 bases outside the gene matches. This CDR3 spans 16 amino acids. Per the germline V gene, CDR1 is LGHDT and CDR2 is YNNKEL (reference sequence).